The 26 T cell receptor beta chains given below trace back to one sample, sequenced in a study of blood T cell repertoires in COVID-19. Produced via immunoSEQ multiplex PCR; TCRdb's table is partial and in-frame only. The sample has over 45,000 clones, more than 75% seen once. The sequenced sample was peripheral blood. These receptors came from a man aged 50 to 59 with active or convalescent COVID-19.

The chain carries TRBV9 and TRBJ2-2, with D possibly being TRBD2 (5 bases). This CDR3 is 17 amino acids long. CDR1 and CDR2 from the germline V gene are SGDLS and YYNGEE. Trimming took 0 bases from V and 1 from J, leaving 13 bases between them. The CDR3 nucleotides are TGTGCCAGCAGCGTAGCGCAGCGGACGCTGAACACCGGGGAGCTGTTTTTT. It translates to CASSVAQRTLNTGELFF.

The CDR3 DNA follows: TGTGCCAGCAGCCCCCTTGGCGGGGAGCAGTTCTTC. Protein sequence: CASSPLGGEQFF. The rearrangement uses TRBV3-1 (or the pseudogene TRBV3-2) and TRBJ2-1; D possibly corresponds to TRBD2 (5 bases). The ends were cut back, 4 bases at V and 10 bases at J, with 11 bases in the middle. CDR3 length: 12 residues. Germline V gene lookup returns CDR1 LGHDT and CDR2 YNNKEL (reference sequence).

This clone showed up just once. This chain connects TRBV6-5 to TRBJ2-7, with TRBD1 matching over 10 bases. The CDR3 totals 13 residues. J was trimmed by 5 bases and V by 6 bases; bases with no gene match: 4. Germline values: CDR1 MNHEY, CDR2 SVGAGI. As DNA, the CDR3 is TGTGCCAGCAGGAGACAGGGGGCAGACGAGCAGTACTTC. Translated, it gives CASRRQGADEQYF.

V gene TRBV5-4 combines with J gene TRBJ2-5, with 7 bases fitting TRBD1. Germline V lookup: CDR1 SGHNT, CDR2 YYREEE (reference sequence). With 4 bases clipped from V and 1 base from J, the junction kept 4 bases outside the gene matches. The CDR3 totals 14 residues. The CDR3 region has the DNA TGTGCCAGCAGCCGGGACAGTTTCCAAGAGACCCAGTACTTC. Translated: CASSRDSFQETQYF.

The V call is TRBV5-1, the J call TRBJ2-7, with a possible D match to TRBD2 (6 bases). V lost 4 bases to trimming and J lost 2 bases, with 16 bases between them. The CDR3 covers 15 residues. Germline values: CDR1 SGHRS, CDR2 YFSETQ. The CDR3 nucleotides read TGCGCCAGCAGCCGGGGGAGTGCAGGACCCTACGAGCAGTACTTC. Amino acids: CASSRGSAGPYEQYF.

This chain joins TRBV18 and TRBJ1-1; D might be TRBD1 (5 bases). The CDR3 runs 14 residues. Germline V gene data show CDR1 as KGHSH and CDR2 as LQKENI. The ends were cut back, 1 base at V and 7 bases at J, with 13 bases in the middle. In nucleotides, the CDR3 is TGTGCCAGCTCACCACTTCAGGGATCCGGTGAAGCTTTCTTT. This encodes CASSPLQGSGEAFF.

This rearrangement joins TRBV9 to TRBJ1-6; D is ambiguous. Germline V lookup: CDR1 SGDLS, CDR2 YYNGEE. The CDR3 spans 12 residues. Trimming left V 0 bases short and J 12 bases short, with 7 bases between. CDR3 nucleotide sequence: TGTGCCAGCAGCGTAGTCGGGAAACCCCTCCACTTT. Translating gives CASSVVGKPLHF.

This clone showed up just once. The V and J genes are TRBV7-9 and TRBJ1-2; D possibly corresponds to TRBD1 (6 bases). The CDR3 consists of 16 residues. Trimming cost V 1 base and J 8 bases, with 20 bases left between them. Germline V CDR1 and CDR2: SEHNR, FQNEAQ (reference sequence). The CDR3 sequence: CASSLDPRTGGQGYTF. In DNA form, the CDR3 reads TGTGCCAGCAGCTTAGATCCCAGAACCGGGGGGCAGGGCTACACCTTC.

This chain joins TRBV6-4 and TRBJ1-4, with TRBD1 matching 7 bases. With V trimmed by 5 bases and J by 5 bases, 5 bases remained unmatched. The CDR3 covers 14 residues. CDR1 and CDR2 from the germline V gene are MRHNA and SNTAGT. CDR3 nucleotide sequence: TGTGCCAGCAGTCCTGACAGGGAAAATGAAAAACTGTTTTTT. Translating it yields CASSPDRENEKLFF.

The chain joins TRBV9 to TRBJ2-1; D perhaps matches TRBD1 (5 bases). The CDR3 covers 13 residues. V was trimmed by 0 bases and J by 12 bases, leaving 13 bases between them. Germline V gene lookup returns CDR1 SGDLS and CDR2 YYNGEE. CDR3 sequence: CASSVESGKRQFF. Here the CDR3 DNA reads TGTGCCAGCAGCGTAGAGTCAGGGAAGAGGCAGTTCTTC.

The chain's CDR3 is CASSQGVASTDTQYF. The CDR3 nucleotides read TGTGCCAGCAGCCAAGGAGTCGCCAGCACAGATACGCAGTATTTT. The gene calls are TRBV4-2 and TRBJ2-3; unclear D gene. The germline V and J ends were trimmed by 1 base and 0 bases, with 8 bases remaining between them. The germline gives CDR1 LGHNA, CDR2 YNFKEQ. This CDR3 region has 15 residues.

As to this clone: The junction differs from germline at one of its ends, possibly a read error. Other DNA variants within this sample encode the same CDR3. The chain recombines TRBV3-1 (or the pseudogene TRBV3-2) with TRBJ1-1; unclear D gene. In germline, CDR1 is LGHDT, CDR2 YNNKEL (reference sequence). The CDR3 loop spans 14 amino acids. DNA for the CDR3: TGTGCTAGCAGCCCCAGGCGAAGTGGCACTGAAGCTTTCTTT. Residues: CASSPRRSGTEAFF.

V usage is TRBV5-4 and J usage is TRBJ2-5, with TRBD2 matching 8 bases. Germline assignment: CDR1 SGHNT and CDR2 YYREEE (reference sequence). V gave up 0 bases and J gave up 2 bases; unmatched junction bases: 3. The CDR3 spans 15 residues. The CDR3 DNA reads as TGTGCCAGCAGCTTGGGCGGGGGGCGGCAAGAGACCCAGTACTTC. Translated, it gives CASSLGGGRQETQYF.

The V and J genes are TRBV19 and TRBJ1-1, with D unclear. V was trimmed by 4 bases and J by 2 bases, leaving 11 bases between them. In germline, CDR1 is LNHDA, CDR2 SQIVND (reference sequence). The CDR3 length is 14 residues. CDR3 region: CASSNREINTEAFF. In DNA form, the CDR3 reads TGTGCCAGTAGTAACCGGGAGATCAACACTGAAGCTTTCTTT.

V gene TRBV9 combines with J gene TRBJ1-1; perhaps TRBD1 as D (6 bases). V was trimmed by 3 bases and J by 1 base, leaving 22 bases between them. The germline CDR1 and CDR2 sequences are SGDLS and YYNGEE. The CDR3 loop spans 18 amino acids. The CDR3 sequence: CASSARLTGGDKNTEAFF. The CDR3 DNA follows: TGTGCCAGCAGCGCCCGCCTGACGGGGGGGGACAAGAACACTGAAGCTTTCTTT.

The chain links TRBV29-1 to TRBJ2-7, with 10 bases fitting TRBD1. Germline CDR1 is SQVTM and CDR2 is ANQGSEA. CDR3 length equals 13 residues. Trimming at V came to 6 bases and at J to 4 bases, leaving 6 bases not matched to a gene. CDR3 bases: TGCAGCGTACAAGGACAGGGGGGATACGAGCAGTACTTC. It encodes CSVQGQGGYEQYF.

The V gene is TRBV25-1, the J gene TRBJ1-4; 7 bases agree with TRBD1. V was clipped by 2 bases and J by 6 bases; unmatched bases: 3. The CDR3 spans 14 residues. Looked up from germline, CDR1 is MGHDK and CDR2 is SYGVNS. CDR3 DNA: TGTGCCAGCAGTGAAGACAGGGTAGATGAAAAACTGTTTTTT. Translated: CASSEDRVDEKLFF.

V and J are TRBV20-1 and TRBJ1-2; D is perhaps TRBD1 (5 bases). Germline-derived CDR1 and CDR2 are DFQATT and SNEGSKA (reference sequence). V shed 3 bases and J shed 6 bases, with 8 bases lying between them. The CDR3 totals 11 residues. CDR3 sequence (DNA): TGCAGTGCTAGGCAGGGCGATGGCTACACCTTC. Its protein product is CSARQGDGYTF.

V gene TRBV7-2 combines with J gene TRBJ2-1, with 10 bases lining up with TRBD1. The V gene's germline CDR1 is SGHTA and CDR2 FQGNSA. The length of the CDR3 is 15 residues. J lost 7 bases, V lost 7 bases, and 10 bases had no gene match. This CDR3 reads CASNDPGQGWNEQFF. In DNA form, the CDR3 reads TGTGCCAGCAACGATCCGGGACAGGGGTGGAATGAGCAGTTCTTC.

V is TRBV11-2 and J is TRBJ1-3; TRBD1 aligns across 8 bases. From germline, CDR1 is SGHAT and CDR2 FQNNGV. Trimming at V came to 5 bases and at J to 1 base, leaving 13 bases not matched to a gene. The CDR3 spans 18 residues. The CDR3 DNA follows: TGTGCCAGCAGCGAAACGACAGGGGCCGGTTCTTCTGGAAACACCATATATTTT. Translation gives CASSETTGAGSSGNTIYF.

This CDR3 reads CASRPGTGNTEAFF. For the CDR3, the DNA is TGCGCCAGCAGACCCGGGACAGGGAACACTGAAGCTTTCTTT. This chain joins TRBV5-1 and TRBJ1-1; the match to TRBD1 covers 8 bases. Germline V lookup: CDR1 SGHRS, CDR2 YFSETQ. This CDR3 contains 14 residues. V lost 5 bases, J lost 1 base, and 4 bases stayed unmatched. The full variable domain, rest sourced from reference TRBV5-1 and TRBJ1-1, is KAGVTQTPRYLIKTRGQQVTLSCSPISGHRSVSWYQQTPGQGLQFLFEYFSETQRNKGNFPGRFSGRQFSNSRSEMNVSTLELGDSALYLCASRPGTGNTEAFFGQGTRLTVV.

The rearrangement uses TRBV5-4 and TRBJ1-4; possibly TRBD1 for D (6 bases). The germline V gene has CDR1 SGHNT and CDR2 YYREEE (reference sequence). Trimming removed 1 base at V and 3 bases at J, with 7 bases between. The CDR3 extends over 14 amino acids. The CDR3 reads CASSLNRANEKLFF. The CDR3 DNA sequence: TGTGCCAGCAGCTTGAACAGGGCTAATGAAAAACTGTTTTTT.

V and J are TRBV5-4 and TRBJ2-1; 10 bases are shared with TRBD2. The ends lost 1 base at V and 6 bases at J; junction bases unmatched: 4. Germline loops: CDR1 SGHNT, CDR2 YYREEE (reference sequence). The CDR3 covers 15 residues. The CDR3 bases are TGTGCCAGCAGCTTGATAGCGGGAGGACTCAATGAGCAGTTCTTC. As protein: CASSLIAGGLNEQFF.

This chain connects TRBV5-1 to TRBJ2-7; 11 bases map to TRBD2. The junction had 6 bases not matched to a gene; V was cut back by 0 bases and J by 4 bases. The CDR3 has 16 residues. Germline CDR1 and CDR2: SGHRS and YFSETQ. This chain's CDR3 is CASSLEASGRKYEQYF. Here the CDR3 DNA reads TGCGCCAGCAGCTTGGAGGCTAGCGGGAGGAAATACGAGCAGTACTTC.

The chain recombines TRBV27 with TRBJ2-7; no clear D gene. Germline CDR1 MNHEY, CDR2 SMNVEV (reference sequence). Trimming shortened V by 2 bases and J by 6 bases, and 17 bases separated the two germline ends. The CDR3 has 15 residues. The CDR3 sequence: CASSLNAAALIEQYF. For the CDR3, the DNA is TGTGCCAGCAGTTTAAATGCGGCCGCTTTGATCGAGCAGTACTTC.

This clone was detected a few times. The V call is TRBV6-1, the J call TRBJ1-5; no clear D. From germline, CDR1 is MNHNS and CDR2 SASEGT. The CDR3 totals 14 residues. V was shortened by 2 bases and J by 4 bases, with 9 bases between the two germline ends. The CDR3 reads CASSENHGNQPQHF. The CDR3 nucleotides read TGTGCCAGCAGTGAAAATCACGGGAATCAGCCCCAGCATTTT.